Sequencing of this T cell receptor beta chain was carried out in a study of blood T cell repertoires in COVID-19. Study context: Donors in the United States, Italy and Spain gave samples during acute or convalescent COVID-19.

The method was immunoSEQ multiplex PCR; TCRdb's version includes in-frame clones alone and lacks a portion of them. The sample holds roughly 160,000 clones; 86% are singletons and the top ten take approximately 8%. The CDR3 runs 14 residues. The source material was peripheral blood. This receptor was taken from a man aged 60 to 75 with acute or convalescent COVID-19. J is TRBJ2-1 and V is TRBV21-1; the table's D gene call, TRBD1, was not cross checked with the DNA. TRBV21-1 is termed a pseudogene. CDR3 in DNA: TGTGCCAGCAGCACATTCTTGGGGGACACTGAGCAGTTCTTC. Protein: CASSTFLGDTEQFF.